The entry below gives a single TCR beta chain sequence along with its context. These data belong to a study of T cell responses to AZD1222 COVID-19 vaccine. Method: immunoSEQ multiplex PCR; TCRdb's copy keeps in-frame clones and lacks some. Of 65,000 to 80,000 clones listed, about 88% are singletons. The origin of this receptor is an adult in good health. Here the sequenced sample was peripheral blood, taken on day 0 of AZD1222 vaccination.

Here the CDR3 DNA reads TGTGCCAGCAGTTCCATTTTGACCATGAACACTGAAGCTTTCTTT. It codes for CASSSILTMNTEAFF. The chain couples TRBV27 to TRBJ1-1; no reliable D call. CDR3 length: 15 amino acids. Trimming shortened V by 4 bases and J by 0 bases, and 12 bases separated the two germline ends. The germline CDR1 and CDR2 sequences are MNHEY and SMNVEV (reference sequence).